This T cell receptor beta chain was documented in a study of cytomegalovirus exposure and HLA in healthy donors listed by TCRdb under 2017. About the investigation overall: An earlier analysis of approximately 590 of the donors reported about 250 Gb of sequence data and roughly 100 million unique TCR beta sequences from roughly 200 million T cells. In addition to the first cohort of around 670 subjects, a separate validation cohort of 130 or so different subjects was used. The later analysis used no new phenotypic data to find candidate immune exposures, relying instead on TCR beta sequences and their occurrence across donors. Alongside the repertoire data, information on donor age, sex, ethnicity and CMV serostatus was compiled. The T cell repertoires of under 750 subjects were profiled by immunosequencing and related to cytomegalovirus serostatus. Every repertoire in the discovery cohort had been generated on one and the same sequencing platform. Roughly five DR-DQ haplotypes were handled as single units for association and clustering because linkage in the cohort was strong. An early release that covered more than 550 HLA-typed donors contained approximately 320 gigabases of sequencing data and 85 million to 100 million unique TCR sequences. Typing coverage differed by locus: A, B, C, DRB1 and DQB1 were typed in about 620-630 donors, DQA1 in roughly 500, DPA1 in approximately 600, and DPB1 in approximately 450. HLA typing included class I and class II loci at four-digit resolution. Across under 500 genotyped donors of the cohort, an average of about 240,000 unique TCR beta nucleotide sequences per donor were sequenced, and roughly 20% of those sequences were non-productive. Among the roughly 410 genotyped donors, about 85% belonged to the genetic ancestry cluster associated with self-reported Caucasian donors. In an earlier analysis of around 540 of the donors, high-throughput TCR beta sequencing was used to judge whether each TCR beta V gene segment behaved as functional or pseudogenic. The study aimed to test whether signatures of past pathogen exposure could be identified by cataloging public T cell receptors. A later analysis re-analyzed previously published TCR beta repertoires from 660 or so donors and added high-resolution HLA genotyping to study TCR occurrence patterns. A later genetic analysis used genome-wide SNP genotypes for about three fifths of the 666 donors, treating that subset as a discovery cohort. To predict cytomegalovirus infection status, the study brought together high-throughput TCR immunosequencing, statistical association of individual TCRs with disease status, and machine learning.

CDR1 and CDR2 (SNHLY, FYNNEI) derive from the germline V gene. V lost 5 bases and J lost 7 bases, and the count of bases not matched to a germline gene is 4. The CDR3 covers 14 residues, taking in both the cysteine and the phenylalanine. Only the CDR3 DNA is retained, 42 bases long and in frame from the first base. General conclusions and limits of the study: A further reported finding was that TCR beta sequences accurately predicted the HLA-A and HLA-B alleles for most subjects in the first cohort. While some public TCRs were present in many individuals, most TCR sequences turned up only very rarely across donors. In an earlier analysis of approximately 590 of the donors, most TCR beta V segments were observed in productive rearrangements about 87% or about 30% of the time, broadly matching IMGT annotations. When HLA alleles, especially DR and DQ, strongly co-occurred, TCR associations were difficult to assign to individual alleles. Correlated functional status among segregating V segments might be attributable to linkage disequilibrium, but an unknown experimental factor could not be ruled out. Because the 87-base-pair reads could not distinguish some IMGT-functional V segments, including TRBV6-2 and TRBV6-3, those segments were excluded. HLA typing was unavailable for some donors at each locus, so association tests used only the typed subset. At a false discovery rate of 0.05, a later analysis linked fewer than 20,000 TCR beta sequences to specific HLA alleles. A later genetic analysis associated a missense DCLRE1C variant with V-gene and J-gene trimming of TCR beta chains, and an independent cohort replicated the association. Several of the top co-occurrence clusters appeared to be linked to parvovirus B19, influenza, CMV and Epstein-Barr virus, according to a later analysis. The authors suggested that the approach could potentially be extended to other disease states and immunological phenotypes. Immune exposure information for the cohort was limited to CMV serostatus. In a later analysis, HLA-associated TCR beta chains were found to be more clonally expanded and to have lower generation probabilities than equally common non-associated chains. This cohort had only TCR beta chains sequenced, and the lack of alpha or paired-chain data limited which features could be detected. A later analysis found that TCR association rates varied across HLA loci, with DRB1 alleles showing the most associated TCRs and HLA-C alleles the fewest. A total of roughly 160 TCR beta chains were listed by the study as associated with cytomegalovirus. In a later genetic analysis, fewer N-insertions in productive TCRs were reported among donors in an Asian-associated ancestry cluster than the roughly 670-donor mean. A cluster of highly shared sequence variants was judged likely to represent a technical artifact of the sequencing pipeline. A few of the identified cytomegalovirus-associated TCR beta chains were confirmed in vitro to be specific for cytomegalovirus antigens. The earlier analysis of a few hundred of the donors excluded about 16 rarely observed V segments, including chromosome 9 orphons, because counts were too low. The presence/absence analyses assumed that sequencing depth was roughly uniform across donors, and that assumption may not be true. Most CMV-associated TCR beta chains appeared to be HLA-restricted in a later analysis, and the HLA associations seemed to be driven largely by CMV exposure. Cytomegalovirus status was reported to be diagnosed by the classifier with high specificity and sensitivity in both the original and validation cohorts.

In regard to this clone: Its antigen is unknown. Base qualities are not recorded, but no much larger clone differs from it by a single base.

The library was made by the immunoSEQ multiplex PCR assay. For the multiplex PCR, a mixture combining 60 forward primers for TCR Vbeta segments and 13 reverse primers for TCR Jbeta segments was used. A multiplex PCR assay on genomic DNA amplified the CDR3 region of rearranged TCR beta genes. The amplified TCR beta libraries were sequenced on the Illumina HiSeq System as 87-base-pair reads. On the authors' methods: In a later analysis, tens of millions of unique TCR beta chains were counted across the roughly 670 repertoires, and roughly 9.9 million of these chains were shared by at least two donors. Raw reads were error-corrected and collapsed into unique sequences by a nearest-neighbor algorithm in which closely related sequences were merged to remove PCR and sequencing errors. CDR3 sequences were aligned to IMGT reference sequences to assign V, D and J gene segments. For a sequence to be retained, a match of at least six nucleotides was required to both a V gene segment and a J gene segment. Rearrangements were classified as productive when the CDR3 lacked stop codons and remained in frame with V and J, and all other rearrangements were classified as non-productive. CDR3 was defined by IMGT convention, running from the second conserved V-encoded cysteine to the conserved J-encoded phenylalanine. The earlier analysis of more than 450 of the donors excluded sequences that lacked an unambiguous match to a single V gene segment. An earlier analysis of roughly 590 of the donors called V segments functional above 56.7% productive rearrangements and segregating when the between-donor standard deviation exceeded 5%. A statistical classification framework was developed to diagnose cytomegalovirus status using the catalog of TCR beta chain sequences. A later analysis assigned V and J genes by comparing TCR nucleotide sequences with IMGT/GENE-DB human TR gene sequences. A later analysis assigned CDR3 sequences and most-parsimonious VDJ recombination scenarios with the TCRdist pipeline. In a later analysis, each TCR beta chain was defined by its CDR3 amino acid sequence together with its V-gene family, and reads lacking a unique V-gene family were excluded. A later analysis removed roughly 590 highly shared, low-generation-probability nucleotide sequences to deal with suspected cross-contamination and a sequencing artifact. For each public chain, a later analysis derived a clonal expansion index from normalized ranks of inferred template counts within each repertoire. Generation probabilities in a later analysis came from a VDJ recombination model fitted to out-of-frame rearrangements, and those results were checked against IGoR. In a later analysis, hypergeometric tests were used to score TCR-TCR, TCR-HLA and TCR-CMV co-occurrence, with a repertoire-size bias correction applied to TCR pairs. In a later analysis, false discovery rates were estimated by permuting HLA or CMV assignments 20 times. In a later analysis, co-occurring TCRs were grouped using DBSCAN, with TCRdist sequence similarity added in when clustering inside HLA-allele-positive subsets. Co-occurrence clustering excluded repertoires with fewer than 30,000 or more than 120,000 public chains, plus five with anomalous nucleotide sharing. Held by TCRdb, this immuneACCESS table contains in-frame sequences only and omits some clones. Under half of the omission traces to an unresolved V gene where checked; the cause of the rest is unknown. V and J calls and clone size are those listed in that table; D and trimming were worked out from the DNA. For this sample the table gives some 150,000 clones, of which over 75% were detected only once. The ten largest clonotypes hold about 4.5% of the sample.

The cohort comprised 550 to 700 healthy bone marrow donors. At the time of sampling, every cohort member was nominally healthy, though immune exposures that went unrecorded were likely present. The donor was CMV seronegative and belonged to the group of over 300 seronegative cohort members. A peripheral blood sample was collected from each donor, and TCR beta sequencing was performed on peripheral blood mononuclear cells. The Qiagen DNeasy Blood Extraction Kit was used to extract genomic DNA from the blood cell samples. This clonotype was obtained from a man aged 40-49 years in good health and CMV-seronegative. This sequence uses TRBV2 and TRBJ2-1, and 11 bases in between align with TRBD2. Specimen: PBMCs. The CDR3 corresponds to CASSTSGGGNEQFF. The nucleotides read TGTGCCAGCAGTACTAGCGGGGGTGGGAATGAGCAGTTCTTC.